This TCR beta chain was retrieved from a study of T cells in Graves' hyperthyroidism and ophthalmopathy. General study findings and limits: In the analysis, a 13 V-J model separated ophthalmopathy from stable hyperthyroidism.

This clonotype was seen a single time. Its antigen is still unknown. Germline-derived CDR1 and CDR2 are MNHEY and SVGAGI. This CDR3 has 15 residues. V was cut by 0 bases and J by 6 bases, with 15 bases left in between. Patients were aged 18 to 65, had disease duration under 2 months, and had newly diagnosed hyperthyroidism. Patients were excluded because of uncontrolled infection, other autoimmune disease, pregnancy or lactation. Amplification yielded TCR beta CDR3 regions, with RNA transcripts as the source. First-round RT-PCR of the TCR CDR3 relied on the HTBI primer set. TCRdb independently ran MiXCR on the multiplex PCR reads; one entry per CDR3 protein. The table lists 350,000 to 400,000 distinct CDR3 sequences, 19% of them singletons.

The specimen was blood. The origin of this receptor is a young woman with Graves' hyperthyroidism. This chain connects TRBV6-5 to TRBJ2-7; D gene unclear. The CDR3 protein is CASSYSISGLGEQYF. Here the CDR3 DNA reads TGTGCCAGCAGTTACTCGATATCTGGGTTGGGCGAGCAGTACTTC.